A selection of T cell receptor beta chains follows, all from one sample in a study of PD-L1 blockade in urothelial cancer. Clones were sequenced by immunoSEQ multiplex PCR, and TCRdb holds only the in-frame ones, with some missing. Among tens of thousands of clones listed, about 90% were seen once. The input for sequencing was PBMCs, taken around atezolizumab (anti-PD-L1) treatment. Source of these receptors: a man aged 45-65 years with urothelial cancer. Each CDR3 is given with its conserved first and last residue. A D gene is named only where the DNA matches it firmly. Expanded clones are given a class, and other clones once, few, many or no size at all.

V: TRBV5-1; size: -; D: TRBD2; J: TRBJ2-7; CDR3: CASSLGTSGYEQYF; DNA: TGCGCCAGCAGCCTGGGGACTAGCGGGTACGAGCAGTACTTC
V: TRBV19; size: once; D: -; J: TRBJ2-3; CDR3: CASSIDTGDTQYF; DNA: TGTGCCAGTAGTATAGATACCGGAGATACGCAGTATTTT
V: TRBV7-7; size: once; D: -; J: TRBJ2-5; CDR3: CASSSNLQETQYF; DNA: TGTGCTAGCAGCTCCAACTTACAAGAGACCCAGTACTTC
V: TRBV7-9; size: once; D: TRBD2; J: TRBJ2-2; CDR3: CASSHMTSGNTGELFF; DNA: TGTGCCAGCAGCCATATGACTAGCGGGAACACCGGGGAGCTGTTTTTT
V: TRBV27; size: -; D: TRBD2; J: TRBJ2-6; CDR3: CASSPTSGGSGANVLTF; DNA: TGTGCCAGCAGCCCAACTAGCGGGGGCTCTGGGGCCAACGTCCTGACTTTC
V: TRBV6-5; size: -; D: -; J: TRBJ1-4; CDR3: CASSRGRLTNEKLFF; DNA: TGTGCCAGCAGCCGAGGGAGATTGACTAATGAAAAACTGTTTTTT
V: TRBV5-1; size: few; D: -; J: TRBJ2-1; CDR3: CASSLTRGTEAQFF; DNA: TGCGCCAGCAGCTTGACCCGGGGAACTGAGGCCCAGTTCTTC
V: TRBV5-1; size: -; D: -; J: TRBJ2-7; CDR3: CASSSSTQGSYEQYF; DNA: TGCGCCAGCAGCTCCTCGACCCAAGGGAGTTACGAGCAGTACTTC
V: TRBV10-1; size: -; D: TRBD1; J: TRBJ1-1; CDR3: CASSSGNRDSGTEAFF; DNA: TGCGCCAGCAGTTCTGGAAACCGGGACAGCGGCACTGAAGCTTTCTTT
V: TRBV5-6; size: few; D: TRBD2; J: TRBJ2-7; CDR3: CASSLEISLAVYEQYF; DNA: TGTGCCAGCAGCTTGGAAATTTCACTAGCGGTCTACGAGCAGTACTTC
V: TRBV19; size: -; D: TRBD1; J: TRBJ1-1; CDR3: CASTQPNRGQNTEAFF; DNA: TGTGCCAGTACCCAACCCAACAGGGGGCAAAACACTGAAGCTTTCTTT
V: TRBV6-1; size: -; D: TRBD1; J: TRBJ1-2; CDR3: CASSETQGDYGYTF; DNA: TGTGCCAGCAGTGAAACTCAGGGGGACTATGGCTACACCTTC
V: TRBV5-1; size: -; D: -; J: TRBJ1-1; CDR3: CASSFGTPNTEAFF; DNA: TGCGCCAGCAGCTTCGGTACTCCGAACACTGAAGCTTTCTTT
V: TRBV20-1; size: -; D: -; J: TRBJ2-1; CDR3: CSGAYQDSQFF; DNA: TGCAGTGGGGCCTACCAGGACAGTCAGTTCTTC
V: TRBV7-9; size: -; D: TRBD1; J: TRBJ2-5; CDR3: CASSQTWTGGRETQYF; DNA: TGTGCCAGCAGCCAGACCTGGACAGGGGGAAGGGAGACCCAGTACTTC
V: TRBV27; size: -; D: -; J: TRBJ2-7; CDR3: CASSSSYEQYF; DNA: TGTGCCAGCAGCTCCTCCTACGAGCAGTACTTC
V: TRBV4-2; size: -; D: TRBD2; J: TRBJ2-3; CDR3: CASSQEPAGGPSTDTQYF; DNA: TGTGCCAGCAGCCAAGAGCCAGCGGGGGGCCCCAGTACAGATACGCAGTATTTT
V: TRBV7-2; size: -; D: -; J: TRBJ2-6; CDR3: CASSLEAGTGANVLTF; DNA: TGTGCCAGCAGCTTAGAGGCAGGGACTGGGGCCAACGTCCTGACTTTC
V: TRBV2; size: -; D: TRBD1; J: TRBJ1-2; CDR3: CATTGAGAYGYTF; DNA: TGTGCCACCACAGGGGCCGGGGCATATGGCTACACCTTC
V: TRBV7-9; size: -; D: TRBD1; J: TRBJ2-7; CDR3: CASSRDRNPSYEQYF; DNA: TGTGCCAGCAGTAGGGACAGGAATCCCTCCTACGAGCAGTACTTC
V: TRBV10-3; size: -; D: -; J: TRBJ2-3; CDR3: CAINRGWSTDTQYF; DNA: TGTGCCATCAATCGGGGTTGGAGCACAGATACGCAGTATTTT
V: TRBV4-2; size: -; D: -; J: TRBJ2-2; CDR3: CASSRTPLTGNTGELFF; DNA: TGTGCCAGCAGCCGAACCCCACTGACAGGCAACACCGGGGAGCTGTTTTTT
V: TRBV15; size: -; D: TRBD2; J: TRBJ2-5; CDR3: CATSRDGLAGPGETQYF; DNA: TGTGCCACCAGCAGAGATGGGCTAGCGGGACCAGGAGAGACCCAGTACTTC
V: TRBV7-3; size: -; D: TRBD2; J: TRBJ2-3; CDR3: CASSLTPGLAGAGTDTQYF; DNA: TGTGCCAGCAGCTTAACCCCGGGACTAGCGGGGGCTGGCACAGATACGCAGTATTTT
V: TRBV12-5; size: -; D: TRBD2; J: TRBJ2-1; CDR3: CADRGDSGSIAYNEQFF; DNA: TGTGCCGACCGCGGAGATAGCGGGAGTATAGCCTACAATGAGCAGTTCTTC
V: TRBV29-1; size: -; D: TRBD2; J: TRBJ2-7; CDR3: CSVKTSGRYEQYF; DNA: TGCAGCGTAAAGACTAGCGGGAGATACGAGCAGTACTTC
V: TRBV27; size: -; D: TRBD1; J: TRBJ1-5; CDR3: CASRGTGEVRTQHF; DNA: TGTGCCAGCAGGGGGACAGGGGAAGTGAGAACCCAGCATTTT